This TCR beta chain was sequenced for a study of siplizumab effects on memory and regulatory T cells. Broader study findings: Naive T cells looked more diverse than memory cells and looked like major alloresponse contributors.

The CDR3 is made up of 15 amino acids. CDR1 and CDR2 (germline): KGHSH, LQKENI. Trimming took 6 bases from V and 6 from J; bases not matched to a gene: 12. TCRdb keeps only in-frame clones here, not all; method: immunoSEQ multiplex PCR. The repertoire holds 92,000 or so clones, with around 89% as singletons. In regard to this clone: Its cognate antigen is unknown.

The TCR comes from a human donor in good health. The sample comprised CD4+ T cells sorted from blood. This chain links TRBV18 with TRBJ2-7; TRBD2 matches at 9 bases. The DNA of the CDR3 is TGTGCCAGCTCCCTTTTGGCGGGAGGGCGTTCCGAGCAGTACTTC. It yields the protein CASSLLAGGRSEQYF.